The 13 T cell receptor beta chains presented below share a single source sample, sequenced in a study of blood T cell repertoires in COVID-19. Here immunoSEQ multiplex PCR was the method, and the copy in TCRdb shows in-frame clones only, minus some. The sample includes around 250,000 clones, approximately 84% of them seen just once. The sample consisted of peripheral blood. Receptor source: a woman at least 80 years old with acute or convalescent COVID-19.

The chain carries TRBV27 and TRBJ1-4; weak D call: TRBD1 (6 bases). The germline V gene has CDR1 MNHEY and CDR2 SMNVEV (reference sequence). Between the trimmed V and J ends, which lost 6 bases and 6 bases, there was a span of 11 bases. The CDR3 covers 13 residues. The CDR3 coding sequence is TGTGCCAGCAGCACAGGGTCGGATGAAAAACTGTTTTTT. This translates into CASSTGSDEKLFF.

The gene calls are TRBV4-1 and TRBJ1-1; 10 positions match TRBD1. CDR3 size: 18 residues. The V gene end was trimmed by 5 bases and the J gene end by 4 bases; junction bases not matched to a gene: 16. CDR1 is MGHRA, CDR2 YSYEKL, per germline. The CDR3 nucleotides read TGCGCCAGCAGCGGATTTGAGGGACAGGGGATATACAGCACTGAAGCTTTCTTT. It translates to CASSGFEGQGIYSTEAFF.

The chain joins TRBV27 to TRBJ2-1, with 10 bases lining up with TRBD2. Per germline, CDR1 MNHEY and CDR2 SMNVEV (reference sequence). The length of the CDR3 is 15 residues. Unmatched junction bases numbered 2, after V lost 4 bases and J lost 2 bases. The chain's CDR3 is CASSYLAGAYNEQFF. DNA of the CDR3: TGTGCCAGCAGTTATCTAGCGGGGGCCTACAATGAGCAGTTCTTC.

This clone was detected once. This rearrangement joins TRBV15 to TRBJ2-7; D perhaps matches TRBD2 (6 bases). Germline V CDR1 and CDR2: LNHNV, YYDKDF (reference sequence). The CDR3 runs 13 residues. Trimming took 5 bases from V and 5 from J, leaving 13 bases between them. The CDR3 DNA sequence: TGTGCCACCAGCCGGAGGGGTGTAGACGAGCAGTACTTC. It encodes CATSRRGVDEQYF.

The rearrangement links TRBV3-1 (or the pseudogene TRBV3-2) to TRBJ2-7; 10 bases map to TRBD1. Germline-derived CDR1 and CDR2 are LGHDT and YNNKEL (reference sequence). The CDR3 consists of 15 residues. J lost 2 bases, V lost 4 bases, and 5 bases had no gene match. This CDR3 is CASSLRQGATYEQYF. DNA of the CDR3: TGTGCCAGCAGCCTACGACAGGGGGCGACCTACGAGCAGTACTTC.

This rearrangement joins TRBV6-2 or TRBV6-3 to TRBJ1-5; 7 positions match TRBD1. The CDR3 extends over 14 amino acids. J was trimmed by 4 bases and V by 6 bases; bases with no gene match: 6. Germline CDR1 is MNHEY and CDR2 is SVGEGT. The CDR3 region is CASSQQGNNQPQHF. Here the CDR3 DNA reads TGTGCCAGCAGCCAACAGGGGAATAATCAGCCCCAGCATTTT.

Written as DNA, the CDR3 is TGTGCCATCAGCGATGGTTCTCGGAGTAGCAATCAGCCCCAGCATTTT. Translating gives CAISDGSRSSNQPQHF. This chain joins TRBV10-3 and TRBJ1-5; no firm D call. Between the trimmed V and J ends, which lost 6 bases and 0 bases, there was a span of 15 bases. The germline V gene encodes CDR1 ENHRY and CDR2 SYGVKD. This CDR3 comprises 16 residues.

V and J are TRBV13 and TRBJ2-7; a weak D match, TRBD2 (6 bases). The CDR3 has 15 residues. Trimming pared 5 bases from V and 1 base from J, leaving 15 bases between. From germline, CDR1 is PRHDT and CDR2 FYEKMQ (reference sequence). CDR3 region: CASSRLSGPSYEQYF. The DNA for the CDR3 is TGTGCCAGCAGCCGACTTAGCGGTCCGTCCTACGAGCAGTACTTC.

The chain has TRBV28 and TRBJ1-2, with no clear D. CDR1 is MDHEN, CDR2 SYDVKM, per germline. CDR3 length equals 11 residues. Trimming pared 6 bases from V and 5 bases from J, leaving 7 bases between. The chain's CDR3 is CASSRGYGYTF. Here the CDR3 DNA reads TGTGCCAGCAGCCGAGGATATGGCTACACCTTC.

This chain connects TRBV4-1 to TRBJ1-2, with D uncertain. CDR1 and CDR2 from the germline V gene are MGHRA and YSYEKL. This CDR3 comprises 16 residues. V was trimmed by 1 base and J by 1 base, leaving 13 bases between them. The CDR3 sequence: CASSQGGPRSNYGYTF. CDR3 bases: TGCGCCAGCAGCCAAGGAGGGCCAAGAAGTAACTATGGCTACACCTTC.

The rearrangement uses TRBV28 and TRBJ2-2, with 9 nucleotides matching TRBD1. Germline trimming cut 5 bases from V and 4 bases from J; bases unmatched to any gene: 5. Germline V CDR1 and CDR2: MDHEN, SYDVKM. The CDR3 contains 15 residues. For the CDR3, the DNA is TGTGCCAGCAGTCGGACAGGGGAAGGCACCGGGGAGCTGTTTTTT. Its protein is CASSRTGEGTGELFF. Using reference TRBV28 and TRBJ2-2 for the parts outside the CDR3, the full variable domain is DVKVTQSSRYLVKRTGEKVFLECVQDMDHENMFWYRQDPGLGLRLIYFSYDVKMKEKGDIPEGYSVSREKKERFSLILESASTNQTSMYLCASSRTGEGTGELFFGEGSRLTVL.

CDR3 sequence reads: CASSPGQGTNEKLFF. The CDR3 region has the DNA TGTGCCAGCAGCCCGGGACAGGGGACTAATGAAAAACTGTTTTTT. The chain employs TRBV11-1 and TRBJ1-4; 10 positions match TRBD1. Germline V lookup: CDR1 SGHAT, CDR2 FQDESV (reference sequence). This CDR3 is built from 15 residues. V lost 5 bases, J lost 2 bases, and 2 bases stayed unmatched.

This chain connects TRBV6-5 to TRBJ2-7; TRBD1 aligns across 10 bases. With 0 bases clipped from V and 0 bases from J, the junction kept 2 bases outside the gene matches. Germline CDR1 is MNHEY and CDR2 is SVGAGI. This CDR3 comprises 16 residues. The CDR3 reads CASSYSWDRGSYEQYF. The DNA for the CDR3 is TGTGCCAGCAGTTACTCGTGGGACAGGGGCTCCTACGAGCAGTACTTC.